This TCR beta chain was observed in a study of CD8 T cells in ankylosing spondylitis. The study's findings and limits: Disease-linked clones displayed a CD8+ phenotype and appeared relatively rarely in peripheral blood. Characteristic, it appeared, of ankylosing spondylitis blood was a TCR beta motif of fewer than 10 highly homologous variants. Disease-associated clones were reportedly significantly overrepresented in matched ankylosing spondylitis synovial fluid.

CDR3 length: 12 residues. Germline V gene sequence: CDR1 SGHNT, CDR2 YYREEE (reference sequence). Trimming pared 4 bases from V and 6 bases from J, leaving 8 bases between. This clonotype was found a few times. Its antigen is as yet unknown. As the method for making TCR beta libraries, quantitative 5'-RACE with molecular barcodes was used. TCRdb reanalysed the 5' RACE reads using MiXCR and keeps one entry per CDR3 protein. The sample consists of 200,000 to 250,000 distinct CDR3 sequences, less than 9.5% of them appearing once. The chain joins TRBV5-4 to TRBJ2-1, with D possibly matching TRBD2 (6 bases). The sequence came from a female donor with ankylosing spondylitis or in good health (not recorded which). The sequencing sample was made of blood, either unsorted or a sorted T cell fraction (not recorded which). In DNA, the CDR3 is TGTGCCAGCAGCCTGACTAGCAATGAGCAGTTCTTC. Translated, it gives CASSLTSNEQFF. Based on the CDR3 plus reference TRBV5-4 and TRBJ2-1, the full variable domain is ETGVTQSPTHLIKTRGQQVTLRCSSQSGHNTVSWYQQALGQGPQFIFQYYREEENGRGNFPPRFSGLQFPNYSSELNVNALELDDSALYLCASSLTSNEQFFGPGTRLTVL.